Shown below are 7 T cell receptor beta chains from a single sample sequenced in a study of blood T cells in healthy people across ages. Then a second PCR, running about 6 to 12 cycles, was carried out with a sample-barcoded 5' primer and a J-beta primer mix. From the 5' RACE reads, TCRdb called clonotypes with MiXCR, one entry per CDR3 protein. The sample contains approximately 940,000 distinct CDR3 sequences, roughly 50% of which appear only once. Material for sequencing was blood. These receptors all stem from a man aged 30 to 45 in good health.

The table lists this clonotype with many counts. This chain connects TRBV12-3 or TRBV12-4 to TRBJ1-5; 7 nucleotides line up with TRBD1. This CDR3 is 13 amino acids long. Germline trimming cut 4 bases from V and 4 bases from J; bases unmatched to any gene: 1. CDR3 coding DNA: TGTGCCAGCAGTTCACAGGGGAATCAGCCCCAGCATTTT. It encodes CASSSQGNQPQHF.

This chain uses TRBV3-1 with TRBJ1-1; TRBD1 is a possible D gene (5 bases). This CDR3 is 14 amino acids long. The germline gives CDR1 LGHDT, CDR2 YNNKEL (reference sequence). V lost 4 bases and J 9 bases, leaving 18 bases between the germline ends. The chain's CDR3 is CASSPEGRWNKAFF. The CDR3 DNA reads TGTGCCAGCAGCCCAGAGGGACGGTGGAACAAAGCTTTCTTT.

A few counts support this clonotype. The chain employs TRBV28 and TRBJ2-3; TRBD1 or TRBD2 may be the D gene (5 bases each). The CDR3 length is 15 residues. V shed 5 bases and J shed 1 base, with 13 bases lying between them. Germline V CDR1 and CDR2: MDHEN, SYDVKM. The CDR3 loop is CASSAGTVGTDTQYF. In DNA, the CDR3 is TGTGCCAGCAGTGCCGGGACGGTGGGCACAGATACGCAGTATTTT. The whole variable domain, remainder taken from reference TRBV28 and TRBJ2-3, is DVKVTQSSRYLVKRTGEKVFLECVQDMDHENMFWYRQDPGLGLRLIYFSYDVKMKEKGDIPEGYSVSREKKERFSLILESASTNQTSMYLCASSAGTVGTDTQYFGPGTRLTVL.

The table lists this clonotype with a few counts. The V call is TRBV25-1, the J call TRBJ1-5; TRBD1 matches at 7 bases. Trimming took 4 bases from V and 3 from J; bases not matched to a gene: 3. The CDR3 is 14 residues long. Germline assignment: CDR1 MGHDK and CDR2 SYGVNS. The CDR3 loop reads CASSGQGTNQPQHF. CDR3 DNA: TGTGCCAGCAGTGGACAGGGTACCAATCAGCCCCAGCATTTT.

This clonotype was observed a few times. The rearrangement links TRBV5-1 to TRBJ2-1; the match to TRBD1 covers 7 bases. Unmatched junction bases numbered 12, after V lost 0 bases and J lost 3 bases. Looked up from germline, CDR1 is SGHRS and CDR2 is YFSETQ. The CDR3 loop spans 18 amino acids. CDR3 amino acids: CASSLEAIQGQIYNEQFF. The CDR3 nucleotides are TGCGCCAGCAGCTTGGAGGCTATTCAGGGACAGATCTACAATGAGCAGTTCTTC.

The J gene is TRBJ2-1, the V gene TRBV4-1; 11 bases are a match to TRBD2. Germline trimming cut 3 bases from V and 4 bases from J; bases unmatched to any gene: 5. The germline CDR1 and CDR2 sequences are MGHRA and YSYEKL. This CDR3 has 16 amino acids. The CDR3 DNA reads as TGCGCCAGCAGCCAGGTGGGACTAGCGGTTTACAATGAGCAGTTCTTC. Its translation is CASSQVGLAVYNEQFF.

The chain joins TRBV3-1 to TRBJ2-5, with D possibly being TRBD1 (6 bases). The CDR3 sequence is 15 residues long. V lost 8 bases and J 0 bases, leaving 16 bases between the germline ends. From germline, CDR1 is LGHDT and CDR2 YNNKEL (reference sequence). CDR3: CASAEGDTYQETQYF. The CDR3 DNA is TGTGCCAGCGCGGAAGGGGACACGTACCAAGAGACCCAGTACTTC.